This T cell receptor (beta chain) emerged from a study of PD-1 blockade in classical Hodgkin lymphoma. The study, taken as a whole, reports: Researchers reported that CD4+ TCR diversity, though not CD8+, rose significantly by C4D1. Newly diagnosed patients and complete responders had comparable diversity at baseline. Patients were excluded if nivolumab began under 1 year after ASCT (the autologous transplant). At baseline, newly diagnosed patients reportedly showed less TCR diversity than healthy donors.

As concerns this clone: Its antigen is still unknown.

Only in-frame clones appear in the TCRdb table, and some are missing; sequencing was by immunoSEQ multiplex PCR. This sample has roughly 70,000 clones, with about 70% found just once. V was clipped by 3 bases and J by 2 bases, with 5 bases between them. CDR3 length equals 12 residues. Germline V gene sequence: CDR1 WSHSY, CDR2 SAAADI. Every single patient, without exception, relapsed after autologous stem cell transplantation, and brentuximab vedotin exposure varied. The TCR comes from a human donor with classical Hodgkin lymphoma. This chain uses TRBV10-2 with TRBJ2-7; D is unclear. The sample in question was peripheral blood mononuclear cells (PBMCs), obtained before the second cycle of nivolumab. CDR3 protein: CASSDSTYEQYF. The CDR3 region has the DNA TGCGCCAGCAGTGATTCGACCTACGAGCAGTACTTC.